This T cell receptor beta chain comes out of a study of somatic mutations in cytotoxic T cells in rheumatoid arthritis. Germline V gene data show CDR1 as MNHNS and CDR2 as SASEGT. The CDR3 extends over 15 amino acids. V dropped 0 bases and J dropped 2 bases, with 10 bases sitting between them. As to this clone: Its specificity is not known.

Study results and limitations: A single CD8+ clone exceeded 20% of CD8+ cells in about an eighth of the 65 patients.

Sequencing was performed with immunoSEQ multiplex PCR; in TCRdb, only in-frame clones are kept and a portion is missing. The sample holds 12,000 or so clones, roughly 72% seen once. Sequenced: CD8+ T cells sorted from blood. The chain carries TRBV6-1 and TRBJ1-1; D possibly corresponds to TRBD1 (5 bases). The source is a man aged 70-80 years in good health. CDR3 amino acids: CASSEAPGQNTEAFF. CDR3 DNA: TGTGCCAGCAGTGAAGCACCAGGACAAAACACTGAAGCTTTCTTT.